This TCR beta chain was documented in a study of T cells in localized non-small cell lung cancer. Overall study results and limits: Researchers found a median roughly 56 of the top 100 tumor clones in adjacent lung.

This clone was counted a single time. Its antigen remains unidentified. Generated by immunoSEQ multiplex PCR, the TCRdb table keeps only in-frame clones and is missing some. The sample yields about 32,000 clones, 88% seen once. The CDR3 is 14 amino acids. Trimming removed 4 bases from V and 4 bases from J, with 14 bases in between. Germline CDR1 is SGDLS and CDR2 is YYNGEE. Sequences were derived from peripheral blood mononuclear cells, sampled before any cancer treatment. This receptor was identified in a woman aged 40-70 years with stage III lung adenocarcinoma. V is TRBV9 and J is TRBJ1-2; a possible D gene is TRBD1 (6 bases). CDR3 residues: CASSPRGGLYGYTF. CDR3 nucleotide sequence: TGTGCCAGCAGCCCCCGGGGGGGCCTCTATGGCTACACCTTC. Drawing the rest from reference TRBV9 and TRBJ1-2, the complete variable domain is DSGVTQTPKHLITATGQRVTLRCSPRSGDLSVYWYQQSLDQGLQFLIQYYNGEERAKGNILERFSAQQFPDLHSELNLSSLELGDSALYFCASSPRGGLYGYTFGSGTRLTVV.